A selection of T cell receptor beta chains follows, all from one sample in a study of blood T cell repertoires in COVID-19. The method was immunoSEQ multiplex PCR; TCRdb's version includes in-frame clones alone and lacks a portion of them. In the table there are some 200,000 clones, roughly four fifths of which are singletons. The sample taken for sequencing was peripheral blood. These receptors were obtained from a human donor with acute or convalescent COVID-19. The donor label of this sample is uncertain. Each CDR3 is given with its conserved first and last residue. D genes are given only for firm matches. Clone size is not always given. Where it is, it says once, few, many or a class for expanded clones.

J gene | V gene | clone size | CDR3 length | D gene | CDR3 protein | CDR3 DNA
TRBJ2-3 | TRBV29-1 | - | 15 | TRBD2 | CSVVVGLAGDGTQYF | TGCAGCGTTGTGGTGGGACTAGCGGGAGACGGTACGCAGTATTTT
TRBJ1-1 | TRBV20-1 | - | 14 | - | CSASTAEMNTEAFF | TGCAGTGCTAGTACAGCTGAGATGAACACTGAAGCTTTCTTT
TRBJ1-1 | TRBV9 | - | 14 | - | CASSVTDLSTEAFF | TGTGCCAGCAGCGTGACAGATTTGAGCACTGAAGCTTTCTTT
TRBJ1-2 | TRBV5-4 | - | 14 | - | CASSIDSFSSGYTF | TGTGCCAGCAGCATCGACAGTTTTTCTAGTGGCTACACCTTC
TRBJ2-3 | TRBV11-3 | once | 15 | - | CASSPQGTSTDTQYF | TGTGCCAGCAGCCCACAGGGCACTAGCACAGATACGCAGTATTTT
TRBJ2-7 | TRBV6-5 | - | 15 | TRBD2 | CASSPRGLAFYEQYF | TGTGCCAGCAGTCCCAGAGGACTAGCCTTCTACGAGCAGTACTTC
TRBJ2-7 | TRBV3-1/TRBV3-2 | few | 13 | - | CASSQGASYEQYF | TGTGCCAGCAGCCAGGGGGCCTCCTACGAGCAGTACTTC
TRBJ2-1 | TRBV6-4 | - | 14 | TRBD2 | CASSPGLSYNEQFF | TGTGCCAGCAGCCCGGGACTATCTTACAATGAGCAGTTCTTC
TRBJ2-3 | TRBV2 | - | 19 | TRBD1 | CASSELGQGGRGSTDTQYF | TGTGCCAGCAGTGAATTGGGACAGGGAGGTAGAGGTTCCACAGATACGCAGTATTTT
TRBJ2-7 | TRBV15 | - | 15 | - | CATSRVREKVDEQYF | TGTGCCACCAGCAGAGTCCGGGAGAAAGTCGACGAGCAGTACTTC
TRBJ2-1 | TRBV19 | - | 17 | TRBD2 | CASSILGLAGGHNEQFF | TGTGCCAGTAGTATCCTCGGACTAGCGGGAGGACACAATGAGCAGTTCTTC
TRBJ2-7 | TRBV27 | - | 17 | - | CASLRQFSGQGSYEQYF | TGTGCCAGCCTTCGCCAATTTAGCGGACAAGGCTCCTACGAGCAGTACTTC
TRBJ1-2 | TRBV6-1 | - | 14 | TRBD1 | CASSEGGTDYGYTF | TGTGCCAGCAGTGAAGGGGGGACAGACTATGGCTACACCTTC
TRBJ1-2 | TRBV29-1 | - | 11 | - | CSVEYPGQHTF | TGCAGCGTTGAATATCCGGGACAACACACCTTC
TRBJ2-7 | TRBV4-2 | - | 17 | - | CASSQDFRAGDLAEQYF | TGTGCCAGCAGCCAAGATTTTCGGGCAGGGGACCTTGCGGAGCAGTACTTC
TRBJ2-3 | TRBV18 | - | 13 | - | CASSRLDTDTQYF | TGTGCCAGCTCACGACTCGACACAGATACGCAGTATTTT
TRBJ1-6 | TRBV24-1 | - | 16 | TRBD1 | CATSDAYRGRASPLHF | TGTGCCACCAGTGACGCCTACAGGGGTCGAGCTTCACCCCTCCACTTT
TRBJ2-3 | TRBV2 | - | 15 | TRBD2 | CAGSEAGGPSDTQYF | TGTGCCGGCTCAGAGGCGGGAGGGCCCTCAGATACGCAGTATTTT
TRBJ2-7 | TRBV28 | once | 15 | TRBD1 | CASSPWTGLTYEQYF | TGTGCCAGCAGTCCGTGGACAGGACTTACCTACGAGCAGTACTTC
TRBJ1-3 | TRBV7-6 | - | 17 | - | CASSLTPAGVSGNTIYF | TGTGCCAGCAGCTTAACGCCGGCCGGGGTCTCTGGAAACACCATATATTTT
TRBJ1-1 | TRBV6-6 | - | 15 | - | CASSHQRGVNTEAFF | TGTGCCAGCAGTCACCAGCGGGGAGTGAACACTGAAGCTTTCTTT
TRBJ2-5 | TRBV10-3 | - | 15 | TRBD2 | CAISELAGGTQTQYF | TGTGCCATCAGTGAACTAGCGGGAGGCACCCAGACCCAGTACTTC